The clone carrying this T cell receptor beta chain turned up a few times. Its antigen is not known. PCR was performed a second time for about 7 to 11 cycles using a sample-barcoded 5' primer and a J-beta primer mix. TCRdb reprocessed the 5' RACE reads via MiXCR and lists one record per CDR3 protein. This table has 600,000 to 900,000 distinct CDR3 sequences, more than 25% appearing once. This CDR3 has 15 amino acids. V was clipped by 3 bases and J by 0 bases, with 12 bases between them. Germline CDR1 and CDR2: DFQATT and SNEGSKA (reference sequence). The data derive from a study of blood T cells in healthy people across ages. Findings of the study overall: The long-lived group displayed more naive CD4+ cells, plus higher diversity, than the aged donors did.

The sample also formed part of further work on T cells of mothers and their children. That work contributes: cDNA was synthesized from all extracted RNA at around 1.6 ug per reaction. Unrelated mother-child pairs always had slightly, but never significantly, lower normalized overlap than related pairs.

The sequencing input was blood. This sequence originates from a boy between 10 and 17 years old in good health. The chain uses TRBV20-1 and TRBJ2-4; D gene unclear. The CDR3 region has the DNA TGCAGTGCTAGGGCCCATCCTCTAGCCAAAAACATTCAGTACTTC. It is translated as CSARAHPLAKNIQYF.